These 18 T cell receptor beta chains originate from one sample sequenced in a study of graft-versus-host responses after intestinal transplantation. The repertoire was sequenced with immunoSEQ multiplex PCR; TCRdb's copy has only in-frame clones and lacks some. The sample lists 10,000 to 15,000 clones; more than 30% were seen once. Responders that carried the CFSE label, some 200,000 of them, were plated with some 200,000 irradiated, violet-dye-labeled stimulator cells. This specimen was alloreactive CD8+ T cells from a mixed lymphocyte reaction culture, taken before intestinal transplant. Specified subset: CFSE-low proliferating T cells sorted from roughly six-day pre-transplant mixed lymphocyte reaction (GvH or HvG direction). Receptors were obtained from a human patient who received an intestinal transplant.

This clone was found a few times. V is TRBV7-9 and J is TRBJ2-1, with a weak D call TRBD2 (6 bases). Trimming removed 5 bases from V and 6 bases from J, with 11 bases in between. Germline CDR1 reads SEHNR; CDR2 reads FQNEAQ (reference sequence). The CDR3 runs to 13 residues. DNA for the CDR3: TGTGCCAGCAGCCCCCGGGACTCCAATGAGCAGTTCTTC. It codes for CASSPRDSNEQFF.

By sample fraction, this clone is medium-sized. The chain couples TRBV5-8 to TRBJ1-4; 7 positions match TRBD1. V lost 3 bases and J lost 5; bases outside the gene matches: 7. The CDR3 has 15 residues. Germline V lookup: CDR1 SGHTS, CDR2 YDEGEE. CDR3 loop: CASSWGTALNEKLFF. The DNA for the CDR3 is TGTGCCAGCAGCTGGGGGACAGCTCTAAATGAAAAACTGTTTTTT. Combining the CDR3 with reference TRBV5-8 and TRBJ1-4 gives the whole variable domain EAGVTQSPTHLIKTRGQQATLRCSPISGHTSVYWYQQALGLGLQFLLWYDEGEERNRGNFPPRFSGRQFPNYSSELNVNALELEDSALYLCASSWGTALNEKLFFGSGTQLSVL.

V usage is TRBV7-9 and J usage is TRBJ2-7, with D perhaps matching TRBD1 (5 bases). Germline V CDR1 and CDR2: SEHNR, FQNEAQ (reference sequence). The CDR3 contains 12 residues. The ends were cut back, 6 bases at V and 3 bases at J, with 9 bases in the middle. The CDR3 loop reads CASSSTDYEQYF. As DNA, the CDR3 is TGTGCCAGCAGTTCGACAGACTACGAGCAGTACTTC.

This clone was counted between two and nine times. The V and J genes are TRBV9 and TRBJ1-1; no clear D. CDR3 length equals 13 residues. V gave up 4 bases and J gave up 3 bases, with 10 bases separating them. Germline CDR1 and CDR2: SGDLS and YYNGEE. The CDR3 region has the DNA TGTGCCAGCAGCCCCCGGGGATACACTGAAGCTTTCTTT. Translating gives CASSPRGYTEAFF. The full variable domain, with the rest looked up from reference TRBV9 and TRBJ1-1, is DSGVTQTPKHLITATGQRVTLRCSPRSGDLSVYWYQQSLDQGLQFLIQYYNGEERAKGNILERFSAQQFPDLHSELNLSSLELGDSALYFCASSPRGYTEAFFGQGTRLTVV.

This clone was counted only a few times. The gene calls are TRBV6-5 and TRBJ2-7; no firm D call. Germline CDR1 MNHEY, CDR2 SVGAGI. The length of the CDR3 is 15 residues. Trimming pared 5 bases from V and 2 bases from J, leaving 16 bases between. In DNA form, the CDR3 reads TGTGCCAGCAGTGTTTTTTCTGGCAGCGCCTACGAGCAGTACTTC. It translates to CASSVFSGSAYEQYF.

As DNA, the CDR3 is TGTGCCAGCAGGGAGAGGGGACCCTACAATGAGCAGTTCTTC. Protein: CASRERGPYNEQFF. The chain uses TRBV2 and TRBJ2-1, with D perhaps matching TRBD1 or TRBD2 (5 bases each). The CDR3 runs 14 residues. Germline lookup yields CDR1 SNHLY and CDR2 FYNNEI. The V end was cut by 6 bases, the J end by 2 bases, with 11 bases between.

This chain uses TRBV29-1 with TRBJ2-5, with D perhaps matching TRBD1 (5 bases). The CDR3 has 12 residues. Trimming pared 5 bases from V and 5 bases from J, leaving 12 bases between. Germline loops: CDR1 SQVTM, CDR2 ANQGSEA. CDR3 loop: CSVYPGWETQYF. The CDR3 DNA reads as TGCAGCGTTTACCCAGGGTGGGAGACCCAGTACTTC.

This clone occurred a few times. At one boundary the junction diverges from the germline segment, which might be a read error. V is TRBV6-6 and J is TRBJ2-3; D ambiguous. The CDR3 sequence is 11 residues long. The germline CDR1 and CDR2 sequences are MNHNY and SVGAGI (reference sequence). The CDR3 loop reads CASSYPDTQYF. The CDR3 DNA sequence: TGTGCCAGCAGTTACCCAGACACGCAGTATTTT.

This clone showed up just a few times. J is TRBJ2-5 and V is TRBV6-9; 8 bases match TRBD2. Trimming cost V 5 bases and J 5 bases; bases outside gene matches: 13. Germline-derived CDR1 and CDR2 are MNHGY and SVAAGI. This CDR3 has 16 residues. The chain's CDR3 is CASSLNSGAPMETQYF. The CDR3 bases are TGTGCCAGCAGTCTCAATAGCGGGGCCCCAATGGAGACCCAGTACTTC.

In this sample, this clone is medium-sized (0.01 to 0.1%). This chain connects TRBV27 to TRBJ1-3, with 7 bases matching TRBD1. Germline CDR1 and CDR2: MNHEY and SMNVEV (reference sequence). This CDR3 spans 17 amino acids. J was trimmed by 4 bases and V by 6 bases; bases with no gene match: 15. In nucleotides, the CDR3 is TGTGCCAGCAGCCCCGTCTTGGACAGGTACAAAGGAAACACCATATATTTT. The encoded protein is CASSPVLDRYKGNTIYF.

This clone is labeled as medium-sized. CDR3 in amino acids: CASSYGATDTQYF. CDR3 DNA: TGTGCCAGCAGTTACGGAGCGACAGATACGCAGTATTTT. V usage is TRBV6-5 and J usage is TRBJ2-3; D not certain. The V gene's germline CDR1 is MNHEY and CDR2 SVGAGI. The CDR3 is 13 residues long. The ends were cut back, 2 bases at V and 3 bases at J, with 6 bases in the middle.

This clone counts as medium-sized. V is TRBV2 and J is TRBJ1-5; D remains unclear. This CDR3 has 13 residues. Germline CDR1 reads SNHLY; CDR2 reads FYNNEI. V shed 1 base and J shed 7 bases, with 8 bases lying between them. The CDR3 coding sequence is TGTGCCAGCAGTGAAGGGCGGGAACAGCCCCAGCATTTT. Residues: CASSEGREQPQHF.

The chain uses TRBV6-6 and TRBJ1-1; possibly TRBD1 for D (5 bases). Germline-derived CDR1 and CDR2 are MNHNY and SVGAGI (reference sequence). Trimming left V 5 bases short and J 0 bases short, with 16 bases between. The CDR3 is 16 residues long. CDR3 in DNA: TGTGCCAGCAGTAACACATTCAGGGCAATGAACACTGAAGCTTTCTTT. Residues: CASSNTFRAMNTEAFF.

J is TRBJ2-7 and V is TRBV7-1; TRBD1 might be the D (6 bases). Being an ORF, TRBV7-1 has a function that is uncertain. Trimming pared 4 bases from V and 1 base from J, leaving 11 bases between. CDR3 length equals 14 residues. The CDR3 region has the DNA TGTGCCAGCAGCTTAGTACAGGGTTCCTACGAGCAGTACTTC. Translating gives CASSLVQGSYEQYF.

This chain joins TRBV7-6 and TRBJ2-5; 7 nucleotides align to TRBD2. The V gene end was trimmed by 6 bases and the J gene end by 1 base; junction bases not matched to a gene: 5. Germline loops: CDR1 SGHVS, CDR2 FNYEAQ. The CDR3 runs 14 residues. The CDR3 protein is CASSPGRAQETQYF. CDR3 bases: TGTGCCAGCAGTCCAGGGAGGGCCCAAGAGACCCAGTACTTC.

The chain carries TRBV6-5 and TRBJ2-1, with 10 positions matching TRBD1. CDR3 size: 15 residues. The V gene end was trimmed by 6 bases and the J gene end by 1 base; junction bases not matched to a gene: 3. Germline values: CDR1 MNHEY, CDR2 SVGAGI. CDR3 sequence (DNA): TGTGCCAGCAGGATGGGACAGGGGTCCTACAATGAGCAGTTCTTC. This gives the protein CASRMGQGSYNEQFF.

The genes are TRBV6-6 and TRBJ2-6, with D unresolved. CDR1 and CDR2 (germline): MNHNY, SVGAGI (reference sequence). V dropped 0 bases and J dropped 3 bases, with 0 bases sitting between them. The CDR3 runs to 13 residues. CDR3 residues: CASSYSGANVLTF. In nucleotides, the CDR3 is TGTGCCAGCAGTTACTCTGGGGCCAACGTCCTGACTTTC.

This clone was seen more than once but under ten times. This rearrangement joins TRBV5-4 to TRBJ1-2, with D perhaps TRBD1 (5 bases). The V end lost 6 bases, the J end lost 7 bases, and 16 bases lay between the germline ends. CDR3 length equals 13 residues. Germline V lookup: CDR1 SGHNT, CDR2 YYREEE (reference sequence). CDR3 loop: CASTGTVVGGYTF. Here the CDR3 DNA reads TGTGCCAGCACTGGGACCGTCGTGGGTGGCTACACCTTC.